The next 20 T cell receptor beta chains were all read from a single sample in a study of regulatory T cells in long-lasting Graves disease (dated by TCRdb to 2020 to 2023). Taken with the paper, the label for time point translates to: persistent/refractory GD, antithyroid drugs over 5 years with positive TRAb. For both TCR sequencing and RNA sequencing, RNA was extracted from PBMCs in TRIzol. Library generation was performed with multiplex PCR. The listed sequencing device is Illumina HiSeq 4000. TCR beta libraries were built with iRepertoire HTBI primers and Arm-PCR amplification of CDR3 regions. Using fastp at Q25 and MiXCR, TCRdb reprocessed the public reads and kept productive beta chains. Rows are combined by CDR3 protein, so each entry shows the most common genes and DNA. The sample table shows 650,000 to 700,000 distinct CDR3 sequences, and 30% are seen once. The top ten clones comprise about two fifths of the sample.

The specimen was peripheral blood mononuclear cells (PBMCs), collected when the disease was refractory, from a patient treated with antithyroid drugs. Source of these receptors: a female donor with Graves disease.

This clonotype has at least ten counts. The chain combines TRBV12-3 or TRBV12-4 with TRBJ1-2, with a possible D match to TRBD1 (5 bases). Trimming left V 6 bases short and J 4 bases short, with 15 bases between. This CDR3 is built from 14 residues. CDR3 sequence (DNA): TGTGCCAGCAGACGAACAGGCCGTTTCTATGGCTACACCTTC. Its protein product is CASRRTGRFYGYTF.

This clonotype was detected only once. This chain links TRBV27 with TRBJ2-7; the match to TRBD2 covers 8 bases. From germline, CDR1 is MNHEY and CDR2 SMNVEV (reference sequence). J gave up 3 bases and V 5 bases, and 6 bases lay outside the gene matches. This CDR3 region has 14 residues. CDR3 in DNA: TGTGCCAGCAGTCAACGGACTAGCTTCTACGAGCAGTACTTC. It yields the protein CASSQRTSFYEQYF.

The chain joins TRBV20-1 to TRBJ2-5; D not certain. Germline-derived CDR1 and CDR2 are DFQATT and SNEGSKA (reference sequence). The CDR3 loop spans 13 amino acids. V shed 0 bases and J shed 1 base, with 6 bases lying between them. CDR3 sequence (DNA): TGCAGTGCTAGAGATAATGTCCAAGAGACCCAGTACTTC. Encoded protein: CSARDNVQETQYF.

This clonotype was detected ten times or more. The chain couples TRBV11-2 to TRBJ2-7; D perhaps matches TRBD2 (6 bases). The V gene lost 0 bases and the J gene lost 3 bases, with 12 bases spanning the gap. CDR3 size: 15 residues. Germline-derived CDR1 and CDR2 are SGHAT and FQNNGV. The CDR3 loop is CASSLELAVNYEQYF. DNA of the CDR3: TGTGCCAGCAGCTTAGAGTTAGCGGTGAACTACGAGCAGTACTTC.

This clonotype was counted ten times or more. V usage is TRBV12-3 or TRBV12-4 and J usage is TRBJ1-5; 10 nucleotides agree with TRBD1. This CDR3 contains 18 residues. The ends lost 2 bases at V and 2 bases at J; junction bases unmatched: 9. The chain's CDR3 is CASSLRPGQGMGNQPQHF. CDR3 DNA: TGTGCCAGCAGTTTAAGGCCGGGACAGGGGATGGGCAATCAGCCCCAGCATTTT.

The chain has TRBV19 and TRBJ2-7; 12 nucleotides agree with TRBD2. J gave up 2 bases and V 3 bases, and 2 bases lay outside the gene matches. This CDR3 has 15 residues. CDR1 and CDR2 (germline): LNHDA, SQIVND (reference sequence). CDR3 in DNA: TGTGCCAGTAGTATCACTAGCGGGGGGACCTACGAGCAGTACTTC. It specifies CASSITSGGTYEQYF.

This clonotype was observed a handful of times. This sequence joins TRBV20-1 and TRBJ2-7; D remains unclear. Germline V gene lookup returns CDR1 DFQATT and CDR2 SNEGSKA (reference sequence). This CDR3 has 11 residues. Deletions cut 5 bases from V and 5 bases from J, with 10 bases between. The CDR3 loop reads CSAGVTNEQYF. The CDR3 DNA is TGCAGTGCTGGGGTTACCAACGAGCAGTACTTC.

On this clonotype: One end of the junction varies from germline; a read error may be responsible. The rearrangement uses TRBV28 and TRBJ1-4; TRBD1 aligns across 9 bases. The CDR3 runs to 16 residues. Germline V lookup: CDR1 MDHEN, CDR2 SYDVKM. This CDR3 is CASIGTGLATNEELFF. The DNA for the CDR3 is TGTGCCAGCATTGGGACAGGGCTTGCAACTAATGAAGAACTGTTTTTT.

This clonotype was observed a few times. The rearrangement uses TRBV6-1 and TRBJ1-5; maybe TRBD1 (5 bases). Trimming shortened V by 6 bases and J by 4 bases, and 19 bases separated the two germline ends. Germline CDR1 MNHNS, CDR2 SASEGT. The CDR3 totals 16 residues. The CDR3 DNA follows: TGTGCCAGCAGACAATCGGGACCGCAGATTAATCAGCCCCAGCATTTT. This codes for CASRQSGPQINQPQHF.

V usage is TRBV9 and J usage is TRBJ2-7, with D uncertain. Trimming took off 0 bases at V and 5 bases at J, with 9 bases between the two ends. This CDR3 contains 13 residues. The germline gives CDR1 SGDLS, CDR2 YYNGEE. As DNA, the CDR3 is TGTGCCAGCAGCGTAGTTCCGTCGGACGAGCAGTACTTC. Its protein is CASSVVPSDEQYF.

This clonotype was recorded many times. The chain joins TRBV6-1 to TRBJ1-2; possible D gene TRBD1, 5 bases. The CDR3 sequence is 14 residues long. The V gene's germline CDR1 is MNHNS and CDR2 SASEGT. Trimming took 6 bases from V and 4 from J, leaving 15 bases between them. The CDR3, as DNA: TGTGCCAGCAGAACAGGCGGGGTACCCTATGGCTACACCTTC. Translating it yields CASRTGGVPYGYTF.

V usage is TRBV30 and J usage is TRBJ1-1; D gene ambiguous. The V gene's germline CDR1 is GTSNPN and CDR2 SVGIG (reference sequence). The CDR3 spans 14 residues. V gave up 0 bases and J gave up 2 bases, with 10 bases separating them. CDR3 residues: CAWSVLGFNTEAFF. CDR3 coding DNA: TGTGCCTGGAGTGTACTAGGCTTTAACACTGAAGCTTTCTTT.

There are many counts of this clonotype. The CDR3 protein is CSARSSGNNYEQYF. The CDR3 DNA follows: TGCAGTGCGCGGAGTAGCGGGAACAACTACGAGCAGTACTTC. The chain recombines TRBV20-1 with TRBJ2-7; TRBD2 agrees at 8 bases. The CDR3 spans 14 residues. Germline V gene lookup returns CDR1 DFQATT and CDR2 SNEGSKA (reference sequence). Trimming took 6 bases from V and 3 from J; bases not matched to a gene: 10.

The sample holds many counts of this clonotype. V and J are TRBV2 and TRBJ2-7; D is unresolved. The V gene lost 5 bases and the J gene lost 2 bases, with 10 bases spanning the gap. The CDR3 covers 13 residues. Germline V CDR1 and CDR2: SNHLY, FYNNEI. The CDR3 DNA reads as TGTGCCAGCAGTATGGGTCCTACCTACGAGCAGTACTTC. Its translation is CASSMGPTYEQYF. Based on the CDR3 plus reference TRBV2 and TRBJ2-7, the full variable domain is EPEVTQTPSHQVTQMGQEVILRCVPISNHLYFYWYRQILGQKVEFLVSFYNNEISEKSEIFDDQFSVERPDGSNFTLKIRSTKLEDSAMYFCASSMGPTYEQYFGPGTRLTVT.

This chain joins TRBV11-3 and TRBJ2-1, with D hard to call. Germline CDR1 reads SGHNT; CDR2 reads YENEEA. CDR3 size: 13 residues. Trimming stripped 2 bases from V and 5 bases from J, with 7 bases between. The CDR3 sequence is CASSLLVDNEQFF. CDR3 nucleotide sequence: TGTGCCAGCAGCTTACTAGTAGACAATGAGCAGTTCTTC.

This chain uses TRBV2 with TRBJ1-5, with 8 bases fitting TRBD1. The CDR3 contains 14 residues. The ends lost 6 bases at V and 7 bases at J; junction bases unmatched: 8. From germline, CDR1 is SNHLY and CDR2 FYNNEI. Here the CDR3 reads CASRGQGRSQPQHF. For the CDR3, the DNA is TGTGCCAGCAGAGGACAGGGAAGGAGCCAGCCCCAGCATTTT.

J is TRBJ2-5 and V is TRBV6-9; D ambiguous. The CDR3 length is 14 residues. Germline CDR1 MNHGY, CDR2 SVAAGI. Trimming removed 3 bases at V and 1 base at J, with 9 bases between. CDR3 in DNA: TGTGCCAGCAGTTACGGACGGTCCCAAGAGACCCAGTACTTC. It is translated as CASSYGRSQETQYF.

The table lists this clonotype with many counts. The chain has TRBV12-3 or TRBV12-4 and TRBJ1-1; D is unresolved. V gave up 7 bases and J gave up 7 bases, with 13 bases separating them. This CDR3 comprises 12 residues. The CDR3 coding sequence is TGTGCCAGCACCCGATCGTCAGGTGAAGCTTTCTTT. It is translated as CASTRSSGEAFF.

This clonotype appeared a few times. The rearrangement links TRBV19 to TRBJ2-6, with 8 bases matching TRBD2. Trimming at V came to 6 bases and at J to 0 bases, leaving 4 bases not matched to a gene. CDR3 length equals 16 residues. In germline, CDR1 is LNHDA, CDR2 SQIVND (reference sequence). This chain's CDR3 is CASRSSGTSGANVLTF. For the CDR3, the DNA is TGTGCCAGTAGGAGTAGCGGGACCTCTGGGGCCAACGTCCTGACTTTC.

The chain uses TRBV20-1 and TRBJ2-3; D ambiguous. Germline lookup yields CDR1 DFQATT and CDR2 SNEGSKA (reference sequence). There are 10 residues in the CDR3. The V gene lost 6 bases and the J gene lost 7 bases, with 8 bases spanning the gap. CDR3 in amino acids: CSAAQNTQYF. CDR3 nucleotides: TGCAGTGCCGCACAGAATACGCAGTATTTT.